This T cell receptor (beta chain) was sequenced for a study of monozygotic twins with inflammatory bowel disease. CDR1 is SEHNR, CDR2 FQNEAQ, per germline (reference sequence). The CDR3 has 15 amino acids. Researchers used template switching to add UMIs featuring a 6-nucleotide sample barcode. Using the 5' RACE reads, TCRdb records one entry per CDR3 protein without DNA. Its listing shows about 210,000 distinct CDR3 sequences. Someone took an approximately 2.5 ml blood sample from each of the donors. The sequence derives from a human donor with ulcerative colitis or Crohn's disease, or a healthy co-twin of an affected twin (not recorded which). Sequencing used blood. This rearrangement joins TRBV7-9 to TRBJ2-5. Here the CDR3 reads CASSLGRTNQETQYF.